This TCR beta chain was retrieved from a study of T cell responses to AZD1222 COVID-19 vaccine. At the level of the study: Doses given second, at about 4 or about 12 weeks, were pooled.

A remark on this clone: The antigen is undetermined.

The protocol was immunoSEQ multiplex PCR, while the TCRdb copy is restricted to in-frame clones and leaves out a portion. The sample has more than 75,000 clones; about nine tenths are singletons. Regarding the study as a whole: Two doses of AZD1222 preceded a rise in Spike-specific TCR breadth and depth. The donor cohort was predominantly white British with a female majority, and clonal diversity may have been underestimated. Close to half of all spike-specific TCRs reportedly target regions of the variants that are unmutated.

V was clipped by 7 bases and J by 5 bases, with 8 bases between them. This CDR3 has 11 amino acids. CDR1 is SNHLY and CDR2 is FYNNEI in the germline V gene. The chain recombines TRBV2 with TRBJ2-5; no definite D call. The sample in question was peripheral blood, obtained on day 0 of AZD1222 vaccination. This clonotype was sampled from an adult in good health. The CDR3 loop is CASTFGETQYF. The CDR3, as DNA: TGTGCCAGCACGTTTGGGGAGACCCAGTACTTC.